This TCR beta chain was recovered during a study of blood T cell repertoires in COVID-19 (dated by TCRdb to 2020 to 2021). A note on the overall study: Samples from collaborators originated in the United States, Italy and Spain and spanned both the acute and convalescent phases of COVID-19. The material from the prospective study consisted of cDNA or gDNA derived from T cells, B-cell-depleted T cells, or PBMCs. Deeply sampled blood TCRbeta repertoires from subjects exposed to, actively infected with, or recovered from COVID-19 were included in the dataset. The repertoires were made available in a free public database intended to serve as a resource for research on the immune response to SARS-CoV-2. Samples came from the ongoing ImmuneRACE study (first 160 participants) plus 1,254 subjects from 6 global collaborators. Sample metadata almost always included a de-identified subject ID, COVID-19 status, age in years and sex. Where HLA class I and class II types were available, the types were taken from metadata supplied by the sample provider, not from assay-based typing.

A single count supports this clone. This receptor's antigen is unknown. No clone much larger than this one lies a single base away; base qualities are absent. TCRbeta CDR3 regions were amplified from genomic DNA by means of the immunoSEQ Assay, a bias-controlled multiplex PCR. On the study's bioinformatics: Nucleated cell counts per sample were estimated from amplification of reference gene primers within the assay. Sequence reads were collapsed and filtered to measure the absolute abundance of every unique TCRbeta CDR3 rearrangement. Productive Simpson clonality was computed per sample as the square root of Simpson's diversity index over productive rearrangements. Imported from immuneACCESS, the table was reduced by TCRdb to in-frame sequences with V and J called. These copies leave out some clones; in studies compared against another copy, an unresolved V gene accounts for under half, and the cause of the remainder is not known. The V and J calls and clone size come from that table; D and trimming were worked out from the DNA. The sample records 95,000 to 100,000 clones, 80% to 95% of which are singletons. Around 5% of the sample is taken by the ten largest.

Whole blood was collected in K2EDTA tubes by collaborating institutions according to the institutions' own protocols. Collaborator samples were shipped for TCRbeta analysis as frozen whole blood, isolated PBMCs, or DNA extracted from either sample type. Study-wide conclusions, independent of this receptor: Clinical and demographic metadata were provided uncurated, with the amount varying by source and participant.

Material: peripheral blood. The receptor comes from a man aged 50-59 years with active COVID-19.

The DNA is TGTGCCAGCAGCCACGGGGGGGCGTCGAACTATGGCTACACCTTC. Its protein product is CASSHGGASNYGYTF. The chain is encoded by TRBV2 joined to TRBJ1-2; the D gene is perhaps TRBD1, on 6 matching bases. CDR1 is given as SNHLY and CDR2 as FYNNEI, both from the germline V gene. The V and J ends are trimmed by 6 bases and 2 bases, leaving 16 bases between them. The CDR3 runs 15 amino acids, cysteine and phenylalanine included. Of all the DNA, just the CDR3 is kept, 45 bases in frame from base 1. Joined to the reference TRBV2 and TRBJ1-2 proteins, this CDR3 gives the full variable domain: EPEVTQTPSHQVTQMGQEVILRCVPISNHLYFYWYRQILGQKVEFLVSFYNNEISEKSEIFDDQFSVERPDGSNFTLKIRSTKLEDSAMYFCASSHGGASNYGYTFGSGTRLTVV.